This entry is about one TCR beta chain. Its antigen remains unidentified. The PCR used 60 Vbeta and 13 Jbeta primers. Sequencing used immunoSEQ multiplex PCR; TCRdb keeps in-frame clones, though not all of them. The profile covers 150,000 to 200,000 clones, with 80% to 90% appearing a single time and about a tenth taken by the ten largest. V lost 5 bases to trimming and J lost 1 base, with 9 bases between them. This CDR3 contains 13 residues. Germline values: CDR1 SGHRS, CDR2 YFSETQ. The data are from a study of cytomegalovirus exposure and HLA in healthy donors. General study points: Among TCR beta chains, those listed as cytomegalovirus-associated numbered more than 150. The authors considered a cluster of highly shared sequence variants likely to be a sequencing artifact.

This sequence originates from a man aged 18 to 30 in good health and CMV-seropositive. Material: PBMCs. The gene calls are TRBV5-1 and TRBJ1-1, with D possibly matching TRBD1 (5 bases). Written as DNA, the CDR3 is TGCGCCAGCAGTTTTACAGGGAACACTGAAGCTTTCTTT. It translates to CASSFTGNTEAFF.